The 16 T cell receptor beta chains below all came from one sample that was sequenced in a study of patients and donors after allogeneic stem cell transplantation. Via MiXCR, TCRdb re-called the RT-PCR reads, giving one row per CDR3 protein. This table has approximately 150,000 distinct CDR3 sequences, roughly 22% appearing once. The sample consisted of blood, either unsorted or a sorted T cell fraction (not recorded which). The source of these receptors is a human donor who was either an allogeneic HSCT recipient or a stem cell or donor lymphocyte infusion donor (not recorded which). It is not recorded whose cells these are; they may come from a transplant donor.

V is TRBV12-3 or TRBV12-4 and J is TRBJ2-3, with D unclear. This CDR3 region has 14 residues. With 6 bases removed from V and 1 base from J, the gap between germline ends came to 11 bases. CDR3 coding DNA: TGTGCCAGCAGGGTCCTGACGGGCACAGATACGCAGTATTTT. Residues: CASRVLTGTDTQYF.

This clonotype was found a few times. This rearrangement joins TRBV29-1 to TRBJ2-1; TRBD2 aligns across 15 bases. Germline CDR1 reads SQVTM; CDR2 reads ANQGSEA. The ends lost 5 bases at V and 8 bases at J; junction bases unmatched: 4. The CDR3 has 14 amino acids. This chain's CDR3 is CSVFGTSGRYEQFF. In DNA, the CDR3 is TGCAGCGTTTTCGGGACTAGCGGGAGGTATGAGCAGTTCTTC.

This clonotype was detected a few times. V usage is TRBV4-3 and J usage is TRBJ1-3; D not certain. Between the trimmed V and J ends, which lost 0 bases and 0 bases, there was a span of 9 bases. The germline V gene has CDR1 LGHNA and CDR2 YSLEER. The CDR3 runs 16 residues. This CDR3 is CASSQDSQISGNTIYF. As DNA, the CDR3 is TGCGCCAGCAGCCAAGACTCCCAGATCTCTGGAAACACCATATATTTT.

Comments on this clonotype: A read error may account for a junction end that differs from germline. The gene calls are TRBV11-2 and TRBJ1-2; D ambiguous. Germline V gene lookup returns CDR1 SGHAT and CDR2 FQNNGV. This CDR3 region has 16 residues. The CDR3 bases are TGTGCCAGGAGCTTAGTTCAGCCTGTGTATAACTATGGCTACACCTTC. Translating it yields CARSLVQPVYNYGYTF. The full variable domain, completed using reference TRBV11-2 and TRBJ1-2, is EAGVAQSPRYKIIEKRQSVAFWCNPISGHATLYWYQQILGQGPKLLIQFQNNGVVDDSQLPKDRFSAERLKGVDSTLKIQPAKLEDSAVYLCARSLVQPVYNYGYTFGSGTRLTVV.

This clonotype showed up just a few times. The chain is built from TRBV24-1 and TRBJ2-3; maybe TRBD1 (5 bases). The V and J ends lost 4 bases and 2 bases respectively, with 12 bases between them. The CDR3 totals 15 residues. Germline CDR1 is KGHDR and CDR2 is SFDVKD. In nucleotides, the CDR3 is TGTGCCACCAGTGAACCCAGGGATTTCACAGATACGCAGTATTTT. It is translated as CATSEPRDFTDTQYF.

This clonotype was picked up a small number of times. This chain links TRBV6-5 with TRBJ2-7, with a weak D call TRBD2 (6 bases). The CDR3 loop spans 16 amino acids. Germline V lookup: CDR1 MNHEY, CDR2 SVGAGI. V lost 0 bases and J lost 0, with 12 bases in between. The CDR3 region is CASSYSIGGSSYEQYF. The CDR3 coding sequence is TGTGCCAGCAGTTACTCGATCGGGGGAAGCTCCTACGAGCAGTACTTC.

This clonotype occurred a few times. The V call is TRBV5-1, the J call TRBJ1-4; 12 positions match TRBD1. Germline V CDR1 and CDR2: SGHRS, YFSETQ. This CDR3 contains 15 residues. Trimming cost V 2 bases and J 6 bases; bases outside gene matches: 2. The CDR3 nucleotides are TGCGCCAGCAGCTTAGGGACAGGGGGCCATGAAAAACTGTTTTTT. It encodes CASSLGTGGHEKLFF.

The CDR3 nucleotides read TGCAGTGCTAACCGGGAACCGAGCACAGATACGCAGTATTTT. It codes for CSANREPSTDTQYF. V and J are TRBV20-1 and TRBJ2-3, with TRBD2 as a possible D gene (5 bases). V was trimmed by 4 bases and J by 0 bases, leaving 11 bases between them. The CDR3 totals 14 residues. Germline lookup yields CDR1 DFQATT and CDR2 SNEGSKA (reference sequence).

This clonotype was found a few times. This chain connects TRBV7-6 to TRBJ1-4, with 7 bases fitting TRBD1. The CDR3 consists of 14 residues. V lost 5 bases, J lost 6 bases, and 6 bases stayed unmatched. Germline CDR1 reads SGHVS; CDR2 reads FNYEAQ. CDR3 sequence: CASSPKGADEKLFF. CDR3 nucleotides: TGTGCCAGCAGCCCGAAGGGGGCTGATGAAAAACTGTTTTTT.

The J gene is TRBJ1-2, the V gene TRBV12-3 or TRBV12-4; 12 bases fit TRBD1. This CDR3 is 17 amino acids long. Trimming at V came to 0 bases and at J to 4 bases, leaving 6 bases not matched to a gene. The CDR3 region has the DNA TGTGCCAGCAGTTTAGCGCCGGGACAGGGGGCTAGCTATGGCTACACCTTC. Its protein is CASSLAPGQGASYGYTF.

This clonotype was counted only a few times. V usage is TRBV5-5 and J usage is TRBJ1-2; maybe TRBD1 (5 bases). V was pared by 2 bases and J by 7 bases, with 12 bases between. The CDR3 runs 13 residues. In germline, CDR1 is SGHKS, CDR2 YYEKEE (reference sequence). The CDR3 reads CASSFEGLGGYTF. CDR3 coding DNA: TGTGCCAGCAGCTTTGAGGGGCTCGGTGGCTACACCTTC.

The chain employs TRBV29-1 and TRBJ2-7; 8 positions match TRBD1. CDR1 and CDR2 (germline): SQVTM, ANQGSEA. The length of the CDR3 is 13 residues. The V and J ends lost 6 bases and 4 bases, in that order; junction bases with no gene match: 8. The CDR3 nucleotides read TGCAGCGTGTCTACAGGGGGGTTGTACGAGCAGTACTTC. It specifies CSVSTGGLYEQYF.

The chain carries TRBV27 and TRBJ2-7, with D possibly matching TRBD2 (6 bases). The germline V gene has CDR1 MNHEY and CDR2 SMNVEV (reference sequence). The CDR3 covers 15 residues. The V and J ends lost 6 bases and 3 bases respectively, with 18 bases between them. The chain's CDR3 is CASRRYGTGGYEQYF. The CDR3 DNA follows: TGTGCCAGCAGGCGTTACGGGACCGGGGGCTACGAGCAGTACTTC.

This clonotype was counted only a few times. The chain combines TRBV29-1 with TRBJ1-2, with TRBD1 matching 7 bases. The CDR3 loop spans 14 amino acids. CDR1 and CDR2 (germline): SQVTM, ANQGSEA. V shed 7 bases, J shed 8 bases, and the junction held 16 bases outside the gene matches. CDR3 loop: CSDDPDRAYGGYTF. CDR3 DNA: TGCAGCGACGATCCTGACAGGGCCTACGGGGGCTACACCTTC.

The J gene is TRBJ2-7, the V gene TRBV12-3 or TRBV12-4; 8 bases line up with TRBD2. With 6 bases clipped from V and 0 bases from J, the junction kept 10 bases outside the gene matches. The CDR3 covers 16 residues. The CDR3 region has the DNA TGTGCCAGCAGCCCGTTGGGGCGGGGGGCCTCCTACGAGCAGTACTTC. Encoded protein: CASSPLGRGASYEQYF.

This clonotype has just a few counts. The chain joins TRBV4-3 to TRBJ2-3; D call uncertain. V dropped 0 bases and J dropped 9 bases, with 7 bases sitting between them. The length of the CDR3 is 12 residues. Germline CDR1 reads LGHNA; CDR2 reads YSLEER. CDR3 coding DNA: TGCGCCAGCAGCCAAGAAGGCGTGACGCAGTATTTT. Amino acid sequence: CASSQEGVTQYF.